This T cell receptor beta chain is drawn from a study of blood T cell repertoires in COVID-19. Across the study: There were acute and convalescent COVID-19 samples, and they came from the United States, Italy and Spain. Sources were T cells, B-cell-depleted T cells, or PBMCs; the material itself was cDNA or gDNA.

The CDR3 contains 13 residues. The germline CDR1 and CDR2 sequences are SNHLY and FYNNEI. V trimming: 10 bases; J trimming: 8 bases; junction bases outside the gene matches: 13. How the authors handled the data: Scientists estimated how many nucleated cells there were by amplifying reference gene primers. The data were produced by immunoSEQ multiplex PCR, yet TCRdb's version contains in-frame clones alone and is incomplete. Clone size and the V and J calls come from that table; the DNA yielded D and trimming. The sample comprises 200,000 to 250,000 clones, approximately 90% of which are singletons, and about 9.4% rests with the top ten.

J is TRBJ1-1 and V is TRBV2, with 7 bases matching TRBD1. Input material: peripheral blood. The source of this sequence is a woman in her fifties or sixties with COVID-19, enrolled during active disease. CDR3 sequence (DNA): TGTGCCAATCAGGGGGGTCTTTCGGGAGAAGCTTTCTTT. It is translated as CANQGGLSGEAFF.